This T cell receptor beta chain derives from a study of blood T cell repertoires in COVID-19. The assay was immunoSEQ multiplex PCR, and TCRdb's table has in-frame clones only and misses some. The table includes 200,000 to 250,000 clones, roughly 88% detected once. The table lists this clone with a count of one. The CDR3 sequence is 15 residues long. Germline CDR1 MNHNS, CDR2 SASEGT. Trimming cost V 1 base and J 6 bases, with 13 bases left between them. This sequence was found in a woman of 80 years or more with COVID-19, enrolled during active disease. J is TRBJ1-5 and V is TRBV6-1, with D tentatively TRBD1 (5 bases). Source material: peripheral blood. CDR3 region: CASSEETGGFQPQHF. In DNA form, the CDR3 reads TGTGCCAGCAGTGAAGAAACAGGAGGGTTTCAGCCCCAGCATTTT.